The sequence of this TCR beta chain was determined in a study of preoperative IRX-2 immunotherapy in early breast cancer. J was trimmed by 5 bases and V by 10 bases; bases with no gene match: 18. In germline, CDR1 is LNHDA, CDR2 SQIVND (reference sequence). The CDR3 sequence is 17 residues long. Using immunoSEQ multiplex PCR, the repertoire was profiled, and TCRdb retains in-frame clones only, with some absent. This sample has around 38,000 clones, with about 72% found just once. As to treatment: preoperative locoregional IRX-2 cytokine immunotherapy. The V gene is TRBV19, the J gene TRBJ1-4; 8 bases line up with TRBD1. This TCR came from a human donor with breast cancer. Sequences were derived from tumor tissue, sampled after IRX-2 immunotherapy. CDR3 sequence: CATSTGQDFNGNEKLFF. CDR3 sequence (DNA): TGTGCCACTTCCACGGGACAGGATTTTAACGGGAATGAAAAACTGTTTTTT.